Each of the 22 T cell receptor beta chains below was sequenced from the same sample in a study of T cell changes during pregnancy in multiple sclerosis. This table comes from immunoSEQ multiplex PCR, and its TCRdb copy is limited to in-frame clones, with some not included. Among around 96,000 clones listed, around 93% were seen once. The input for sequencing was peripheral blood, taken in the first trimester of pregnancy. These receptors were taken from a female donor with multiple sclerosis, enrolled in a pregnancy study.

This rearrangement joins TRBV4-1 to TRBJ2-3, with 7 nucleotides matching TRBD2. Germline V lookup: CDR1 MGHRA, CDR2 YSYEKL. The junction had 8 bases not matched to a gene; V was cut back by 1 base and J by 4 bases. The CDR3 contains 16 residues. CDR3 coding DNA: TGCGCCAGCAGCCAAGCTGGAGCGGGGCCCGCAGATACGCAGTATTTT. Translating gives CASSQAGAGPADTQYF.

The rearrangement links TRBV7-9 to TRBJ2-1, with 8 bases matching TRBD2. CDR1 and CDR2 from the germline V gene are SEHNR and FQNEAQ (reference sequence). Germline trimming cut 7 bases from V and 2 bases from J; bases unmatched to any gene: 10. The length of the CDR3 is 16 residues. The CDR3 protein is CASTSPGGPTYNEQFF. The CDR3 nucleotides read TGTGCCAGCACCAGTCCGGGGGGGCCTACCTACAATGAGCAGTTCTTC.

The CDR3 spells CASSYGGVYEQYF. In DNA form, the CDR3 reads TGTGCCAGCAGTTACGGCGGGGTCTACGAGCAGTACTTC. The chain links TRBV6-5 to TRBJ2-7; perhaps TRBD2 as D (6 bases). There are 13 residues in the CDR3. The V and J ends lost 2 bases and 3 bases respectively, with 8 bases between them. Germline V lookup: CDR1 MNHEY, CDR2 SVGAGI.

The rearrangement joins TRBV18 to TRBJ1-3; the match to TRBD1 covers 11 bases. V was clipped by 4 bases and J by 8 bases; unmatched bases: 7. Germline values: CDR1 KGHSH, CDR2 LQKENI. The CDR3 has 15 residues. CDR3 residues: CASSLIPGQGDTIYF. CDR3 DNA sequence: TGTGCCAGCTCACTTATTCCGGGACAGGGGGACACCATATATTTT.

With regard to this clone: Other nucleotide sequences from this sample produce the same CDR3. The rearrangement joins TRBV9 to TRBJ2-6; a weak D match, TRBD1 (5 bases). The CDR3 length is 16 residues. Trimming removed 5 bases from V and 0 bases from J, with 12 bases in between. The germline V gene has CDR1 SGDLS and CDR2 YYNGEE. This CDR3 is CASSVTQGSGANVLTF. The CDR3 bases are TGTGCCAGCAGTGTAACTCAGGGCTCTGGGGCCAACGTCCTGACTTTC.

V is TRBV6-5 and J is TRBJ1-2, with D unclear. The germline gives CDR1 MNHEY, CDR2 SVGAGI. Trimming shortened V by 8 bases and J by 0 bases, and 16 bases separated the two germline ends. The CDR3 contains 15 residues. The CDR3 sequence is CASFGELAPNYGYTF. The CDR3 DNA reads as TGTGCCAGCTTTGGGGAGCTCGCGCCTAACTATGGCTACACCTTC.

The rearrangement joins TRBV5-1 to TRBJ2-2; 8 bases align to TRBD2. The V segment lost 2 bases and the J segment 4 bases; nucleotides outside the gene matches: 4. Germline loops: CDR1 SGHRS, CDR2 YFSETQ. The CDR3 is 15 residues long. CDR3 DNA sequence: TGCGCCAGCAGCTTATTGGCGGGGGGCACCGGGGAGCTGTTTTTT. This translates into CASSLLAGGTGELFF.

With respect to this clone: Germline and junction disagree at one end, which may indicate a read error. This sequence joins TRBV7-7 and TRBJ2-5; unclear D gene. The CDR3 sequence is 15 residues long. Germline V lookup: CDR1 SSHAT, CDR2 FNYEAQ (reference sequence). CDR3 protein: CASSLEVSGKETQYF. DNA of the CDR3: TGTGCTAGCAGCTTAGAGGTCTCGGGTAAAGAGACCCAGTACTTC. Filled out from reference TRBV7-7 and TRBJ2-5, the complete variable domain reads GAGVSQSPRYKVTKRGQDVTLRCDPISSHATLYWYQQALGQGPEFLTYFNYEAQPDKSGLPSDRFSAERPEGSISTLTIQRTEQRDSAMYRCASSLEVSGKETQYFGPGTRLLVL.

The CDR3 reads CASSLGLGPEQYF. The CDR3 nucleotides are TGTGCCAGCAGCTTAGGACTAGGGCCCGAGCAGTACTTC. The rearrangement links TRBV7-2 to TRBJ2-7, with a tentative D call TRBD2 (6 bases). V was trimmed by 1 base and J by 6 bases, leaving 10 bases between them. The CDR3 is made up of 13 amino acids. From germline, CDR1 is SGHTA and CDR2 FQGNSA. The full variable domain, in which reference TRBV7-2 and TRBJ2-7 provide the parts outside the CDR3, is GAGVSQSPSNKVTEKGKDVELRCDPISGHTALYWYRQSLGQGLEFLIYFQGNSAPDKSGLPSDRFSAERTGGSVSTLTIQRTQQEDSAVYLCASSLGLGPEQYFGPGTRLTVT.

The CDR3 loop is CASSGLGQSSNTQYF. The CDR3, as DNA: TGTGCCAGCAGCGGGCTCGGACAGTCTTCTAATACGCAGTATTTT. This sequence joins TRBV5-5 and TRBJ2-3; D possibly corresponds to TRBD1 (6 bases). The germline gives CDR1 SGHKS, CDR2 YYEKEE (reference sequence). The CDR3 sequence is 15 residues long. Trimming pared 4 bases from V and 7 bases from J, leaving 19 bases between.

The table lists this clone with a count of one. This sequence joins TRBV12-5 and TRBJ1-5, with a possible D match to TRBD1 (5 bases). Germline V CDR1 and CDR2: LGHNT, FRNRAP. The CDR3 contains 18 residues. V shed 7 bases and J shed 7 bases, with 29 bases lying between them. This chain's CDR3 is CASVQGAPRRGLTQPQHF. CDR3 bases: TGTGCTAGTGTCCAAGGGGCGCCCAGAAGGGGATTGACGCAGCCCCAGCATTTT.

CDR3: CASSIKGATEAFF. The CDR3 bases are TGTGCCAGTAGTATTAAAGGGGCCACTGAAGCTTTCTTT. The rearrangement uses TRBV19 and TRBJ1-1; D perhaps matches TRBD1 (5 bases). Germline lookup yields CDR1 LNHDA and CDR2 SQIVND (reference sequence). This CDR3 spans 13 amino acids. Trimming took 3 bases from V and 4 from J, leaving 9 bases between them.

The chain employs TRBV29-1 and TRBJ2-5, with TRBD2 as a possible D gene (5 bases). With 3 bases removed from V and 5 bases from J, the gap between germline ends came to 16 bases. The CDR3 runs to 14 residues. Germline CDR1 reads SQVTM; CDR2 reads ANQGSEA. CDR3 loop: CSVDDGVLGETQYF. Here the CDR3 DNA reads TGCAGCGTTGATGACGGGGTATTGGGGGAGACCCAGTACTTC.

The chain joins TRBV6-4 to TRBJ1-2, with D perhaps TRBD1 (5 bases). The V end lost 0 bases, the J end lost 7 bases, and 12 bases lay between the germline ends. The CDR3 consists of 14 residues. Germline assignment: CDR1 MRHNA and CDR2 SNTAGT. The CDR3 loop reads CASSDSLRGGGYTF. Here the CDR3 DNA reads TGTGCCAGCAGTGACTCCCTAAGGGGAGGTGGCTACACCTTC.

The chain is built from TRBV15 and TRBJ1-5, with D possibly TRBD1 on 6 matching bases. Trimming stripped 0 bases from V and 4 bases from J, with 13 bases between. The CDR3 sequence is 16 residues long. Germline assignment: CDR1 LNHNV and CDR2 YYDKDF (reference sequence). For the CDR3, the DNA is TGTGCCACCAGCAGAGACAGGGGCTTCGGGAATCAGCCCCAGCATTTT. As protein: CATSRDRGFGNQPQHF.

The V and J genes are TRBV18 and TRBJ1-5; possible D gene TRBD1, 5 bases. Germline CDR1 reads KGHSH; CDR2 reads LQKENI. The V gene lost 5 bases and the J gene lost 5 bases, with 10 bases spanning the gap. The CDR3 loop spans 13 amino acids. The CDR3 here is CASSTQTDQPQHF. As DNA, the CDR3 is TGTGCCAGCTCAACCCAGACAGATCAGCCCCAGCATTTT.

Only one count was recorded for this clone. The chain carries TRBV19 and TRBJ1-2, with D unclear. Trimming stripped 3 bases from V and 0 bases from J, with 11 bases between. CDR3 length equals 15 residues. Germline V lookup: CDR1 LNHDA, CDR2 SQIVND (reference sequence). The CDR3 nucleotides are TGTGCCAGTAGTATGCTCCTAGTAGCTAACTATGGCTACACCTTC. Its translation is CASSMLLVANYGYTF.

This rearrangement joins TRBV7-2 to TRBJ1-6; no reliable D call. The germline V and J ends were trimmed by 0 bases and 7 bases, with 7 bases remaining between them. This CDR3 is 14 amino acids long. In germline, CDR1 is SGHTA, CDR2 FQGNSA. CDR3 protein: CASSLAAGNSPLHF. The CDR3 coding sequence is TGTGCCAGCAGCTTAGCGGCAGGCAATTCACCCCTCCACTTT.

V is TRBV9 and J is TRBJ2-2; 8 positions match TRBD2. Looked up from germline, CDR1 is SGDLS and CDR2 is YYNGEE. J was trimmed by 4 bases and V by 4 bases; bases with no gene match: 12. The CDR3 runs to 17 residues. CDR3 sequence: CASSPVRGVVPTGELFF. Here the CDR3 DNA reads TGTGCCAGCAGCCCCGTGCGGGGGGTCGTACCCACCGGGGAGCTGTTTTTT.

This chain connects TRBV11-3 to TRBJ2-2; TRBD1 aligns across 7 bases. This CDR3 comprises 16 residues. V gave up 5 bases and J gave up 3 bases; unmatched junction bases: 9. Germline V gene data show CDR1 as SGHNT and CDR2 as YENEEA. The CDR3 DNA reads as TGTGCCAGCAGCAATACTAGGGGGCTCGACACCGGGGAGCTGTTTTTT. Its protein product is CASSNTRGLDTGELFF.

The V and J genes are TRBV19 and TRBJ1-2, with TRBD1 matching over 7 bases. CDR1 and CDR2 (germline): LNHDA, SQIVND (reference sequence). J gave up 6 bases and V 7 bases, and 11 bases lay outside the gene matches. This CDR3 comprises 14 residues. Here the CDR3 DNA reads TGTGCCAGTATCCACACAGGGGAAGGCGATGGCTACACCTTC. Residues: CASIHTGEGDGYTF.

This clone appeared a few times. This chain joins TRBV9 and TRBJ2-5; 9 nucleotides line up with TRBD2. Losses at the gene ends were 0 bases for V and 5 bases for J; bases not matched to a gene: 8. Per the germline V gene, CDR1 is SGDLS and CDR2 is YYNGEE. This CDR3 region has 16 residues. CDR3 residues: CASSVGFSGGVETQYF. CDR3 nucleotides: TGTGCCAGCAGCGTAGGGTTTAGCGGGGGAGTGGAGACCCAGTACTTC.